These 26 T cell receptor beta chains were all obtained from the same sample, sequenced in a study of identical twins. Using its own MiXCR run on the 5' RACE reads, TCRdb lists one record per CDR3 protein. The sample lists 350,000 to 450,000 distinct CDR3 sequences; around 18% were seen once. The sample consisted of naive T cells sorted from blood. The receptors were sampled from a man aged 45-65 years in good health.

This clonotype has only one observation. The J gene is TRBJ2-7, the V gene TRBV13; 8 bases align to TRBD1. Germline loops: CDR1 PRHDT, CDR2 FYEKMQ (reference sequence). With V trimmed by 4 bases and J by 6 bases, 14 bases remained unmatched. This CDR3 comprises 16 residues. CDR3 amino acids: CASSSGQGTLLGEQYF. CDR3 DNA: TGTGCCAGCAGCTCCGGACAGGGAACCCTCTTGGGCGAGCAGTACTTC.

V usage is TRBV20-1 and J usage is TRBJ1-5, with a weak D call TRBD1 (5 bases). The V gene lost 1 base and the J gene lost 6 bases, with 10 bases spanning the gap. Germline CDR1 is DFQATT and CDR2 is SNEGSKA (reference sequence). There are 13 residues in the CDR3. The CDR3 coding sequence is TGCAGTGCTAGAGCTCAGGGAGGTCAGCCCCAGCATTTT. Its protein product is CSARAQGGQPQHF.

The CDR3 nucleotides are TGCAGTGCTAGAGATGCCCGGGGGGGCAGGGAGACCCAGTACTTC. This gives the protein CSARDARGGRETQYF. The chain recombines TRBV20-1 with TRBJ2-5, with 8 bases that match TRBD2. This CDR3 is built from 15 residues. V was clipped by 0 bases and J by 5 bases; unmatched bases: 8. Germline CDR1 DFQATT, CDR2 SNEGSKA (reference sequence).

This clonotype was observed a few times. The chain couples TRBV4-1 to TRBJ1-1; tentative D call: TRBD1 (6 bases). V was shortened by 2 bases and J by 8 bases, with 18 bases between the two germline ends. Germline CDR1 and CDR2: MGHRA and YSYEKL. The CDR3 extends over 15 amino acids. CDR3 nucleotide sequence: TGCGCCAGCAGCCAACATAAGGCAGGGGCCATCGAAGCTTTCTTT. It specifies CASSQHKAGAIEAFF.

This chain uses TRBV12-3 or TRBV12-4 with TRBJ2-1; D ambiguous. The CDR3 spans 16 residues. The V end lost 3 bases, the J end lost 0 bases, and 12 bases lay between the germline ends. CDR3 DNA: TGTGCCAGCAGTTTGTCGACGGGCAACTCCTACAATGAGCAGTTCTTC. Translating it yields CASSLSTGNSYNEQFF.

This clonotype was observed a handful of times. The chain combines TRBV20-1 with TRBJ2-7; 11 bases are shared with TRBD2. V was pared by 7 bases and J by 2 bases, with 4 bases of the junction left unmatched. CDR3 length: 13 residues. CDR1 is DFQATT and CDR2 is SNEGSKA in the germline V gene (reference sequence). The CDR3, as DNA: TGCAGTGGTACTAGCGGGAGTACCTACGAGCAGTACTTC. Encoded protein: CSGTSGSTYEQYF.

This clonotype has just a few counts. V is TRBV27 and J is TRBJ2-7; D possibly corresponds to TRBD1 (7 bases). The germline V gene has CDR1 MNHEY and CDR2 SMNVEV (reference sequence). V lost 5 bases, J lost 10 bases, and 21 bases lay in between. The CDR3 totals 14 residues. The CDR3 protein is CASSVSRGALRQYF. The CDR3 bases are TGTGCCAGCAGTGTGAGCAGGGGGGCATTAAGACAGTACTTC.

V is TRBV5-1 and J is TRBJ2-5; D call uncertain. From germline, CDR1 is SGHRS and CDR2 YFSETQ. The CDR3 sequence is 14 residues long. The germline V and J ends were trimmed by 4 bases and 5 bases, with 15 bases remaining between them. This CDR3 reads CASSPPYSGETQYF. The CDR3 nucleotides read TGCGCCAGCAGCCCTCCCTACTCCGGGGAGACCCAGTACTTC. The variable domain in full, with the rest retrieved from reference TRBV5-1 and TRBJ2-5, is KAGVTQTPRYLIKTRGQQVTLSCSPISGHRSVSWYQQTPGQGLQFLFEYFSETQRNKGNFPGRFSGRQFSNSRSEMNVSTLELGDSALYLCASSPPYSGETQYFGPGTRLLVL.

This clonotype was counted a few times. This rearrangement joins TRBV7-9 to TRBJ2-3; TRBD2 might be the D (5 bases). Germline assignment: CDR1 SEHNR and CDR2 FQNEAQ (reference sequence). V lost 5 bases to trimming and J lost 3 bases, with 12 bases between them. The CDR3 runs to 14 residues. CDR3 protein: CASSPAAITDTQYF. The CDR3 DNA reads TGTGCCAGCAGCCCAGCGGCTATTACAGATACGCAGTATTTT. The variable domain in full, with the rest retrieved from reference TRBV7-9 and TRBJ2-3, is DTGVSQNPRHKITKRGQNVTFRCDPISEHNRLYWYRQTLGQGPEFLTYFQNEAQLEKSRLLSDRFSAERPKGSFSTLEIQRTEQGDSAMYLCASSPAAITDTQYFGPGTRLTVL.

Many counts were recorded for this clonotype. The chain employs TRBV28 and TRBJ2-3; the D gene could be TRBD1 or TRBD2 (5 bases each). The V and J ends lost 0 bases and 5 bases respectively, with 9 bases between them. Looked up from germline, CDR1 is MDHEN and CDR2 is SYDVKM. The CDR3 is made up of 14 amino acids. In DNA, the CDR3 is TGTGCCAGCAGTTTATGGGGGGAATTAGATACGCAGTATTTT. Protein product: CASSLWGELDTQYF.

In its sample, this clonotype was seen many times. The gene calls are TRBV7-2 and TRBJ2-5; D may be TRBD1 (5 bases). The V end lost 0 bases, the J end lost 1 base, and 9 bases lay between the germline ends. Germline lookup yields CDR1 SGHTA and CDR2 FQGNSA. The CDR3 contains 15 residues. The CDR3 nucleotides are TGTGCCAGCAGCTTAGCATCAGGGATCCAAGAGACCCAGTACTTC. It specifies CASSLASGIQETQYF.

This clonotype was seen more than once but under ten times. The chain has TRBV5-1 and TRBJ2-7; a weak D match, TRBD2 (6 bases). Germline V gene sequence: CDR1 SGHRS, CDR2 YFSETQ. The V end was cut by 0 bases, the J end by 6 bases, with 13 bases between. The CDR3 extends over 14 amino acids. CDR3 sequence reads: CASSLGVGGGEQYF. Written as DNA, the CDR3 is TGCGCCAGCAGCTTGGGAGTGGGAGGAGGCGAGCAGTACTTC.

The rearrangement joins TRBV14 to TRBJ1-2; D perhaps matches TRBD1 (6 bases). The CDR3 spans 16 residues. V lost 6 bases, J lost 6 bases, and 23 bases lay in between. Per the germline V gene, CDR1 is SGHDN and CDR2 is FVKESK. CDR3 sequence (DNA): TGTGCCAGCAGTCAGACCACAGGGAAAGGGAAAGATGGCTACACCTTC. Its protein product is CASSQTTGKGKDGYTF.

This clonotype was seen at least ten times. The chain combines TRBV5-1 with TRBJ1-6; 8 bases line up with TRBD1. Germline V CDR1 and CDR2: SGHRS, YFSETQ. CDR3 size: 14 residues. The V segment lost 2 bases and the J segment 10 bases; nucleotides outside the gene matches: 5. The CDR3 is CASSLGQGSSPLHF. The CDR3 bases are TGCGCCAGCAGCTTAGGACAGGGAAGCTCACCCCTCCACTTT.

V gene TRBV9 combines with J gene TRBJ1-2, with D possibly matching TRBD1 (5 bases). This CDR3 spans 12 amino acids. Trimming removed 0 bases from V and 11 bases from J, with 11 bases in between. Germline loops: CDR1 SGDLS, CDR2 YYNGEE. CDR3 DNA sequence: TGTGCCAGCAGCGTAGTACGGGACCGGTACACCTTC. Encoded protein: CASSVVRDRYTF.

The V call is TRBV4-2, the J call TRBJ2-3, with 14 bases aligning to TRBD2. The V and J ends lost 4 bases and 1 base, in that order; junction bases with no gene match: 7. The CDR3 totals 18 residues. Germline CDR1 reads LGHNA; CDR2 reads YNFKEQ. The CDR3 DNA follows: TGTGCCAGCAGCCGCGGACTAGCGGGGGGCGGGGGCACAGATACGCAGTATTTT. Amino acid sequence: CASSRGLAGGGGTDTQYF.

There are a few counts of this clonotype. The CDR3 protein is CASSLSLGEQFF. The CDR3 coding sequence is TGTGCCAGCAGTTTATCCCTCGGTGAGCAGTTCTTC. The chain uses TRBV12-3 or TRBV12-4 and TRBJ2-1; no definite D call. Trimming removed 2 bases from V and 9 bases from J, with 8 bases in between. The CDR3 has 12 amino acids.

This clonotype was counted only a few times. The V gene is TRBV12-3 or TRBV12-4, the J gene TRBJ2-7, with 9 positions matching TRBD1. This CDR3 comprises 14 residues. The J segment lost 2 bases and the V segment lost 6 bases, leaving 5 bases of the junction unmatched. This CDR3 is CASSKDRGPYEQYF. Here the CDR3 DNA reads TGTGCCAGCAGCAAGGACAGGGGTCCCTACGAGCAGTACTTC.

V is TRBV20-1 and J is TRBJ2-3, with D possibly being TRBD2 (6 bases). Trimming removed 1 base at V and 2 bases at J, with 19 bases between. Germline V gene lookup returns CDR1 DFQATT and CDR2 SNEGSKA (reference sequence). CDR3 length: 17 amino acids. CDR3 sequence reads: CSARASLGLIDTDTQYF. The CDR3 DNA follows: TGCAGTGCTAGAGCGAGCCTGGGACTTATCGACACAGATACGCAGTATTTT.

This clonotype was recorded at least ten times. V gene TRBV7-6 combines with J gene TRBJ1-1; the D gene is possibly TRBD1 (6 bases). The CDR3 has 14 amino acids. Germline V CDR1 and CDR2: SGHVS, FNYEAQ. Trimming took off 1 base at V and 0 bases at J, with 6 bases between the two ends. CDR3 DNA sequence: TGTGCCAGCAGCTTAGGGGACATGAACACTGAAGCTTTCTTT. Amino acid sequence: CASSLGDMNTEAFF.

A word on this clonotype: A much larger clone lies one base from this, so it may be a read error. V gene TRBV11-2 combines with J gene TRBJ2-3; no clear D. The CDR3 length is 12 residues. The germline V gene has CDR1 SGHAT and CDR2 FQNNGV. This chain's CDR3 is CASSAYTDMQYF. The CDR3 nucleotides read TGTGCCAGCAGCGCCTACACAGATATGCAGTATTTT.

This clonotype was recorded many times. The chain employs TRBV4-2 and TRBJ2-2; TRBD2 agrees at 7 bases. Germline CDR1 LGHNA, CDR2 YNFKEQ. This CDR3 spans 17 amino acids. With 1 base clipped from V and 6 bases from J, the junction kept 11 bases outside the gene matches. The CDR3 sequence is CASSQGRGGGPAGELFF. CDR3 coding DNA: TGTGCCAGCAGCCAAGGTCGTGGGGGAGGGCCTGCCGGGGAGCTGTTTTTT.

The V call is TRBV28, the J call TRBJ2-7, with TRBD1 identical over 10 bases. V shed 6 bases, J shed 1 base, and the junction held 9 bases outside the gene matches. This CDR3 comprises 16 residues. The germline V gene has CDR1 MDHEN and CDR2 SYDVKM. The CDR3 region is CASSSSPGQGSYEQYF. The CDR3 DNA is TGTGCCAGCAGCAGCTCGCCGGGACAGGGGTCCTACGAGCAGTACTTC.

Worth noting for this clonotype: Given a much more abundant clone one base away, this may be a read error. This chain uses TRBV6-1 with TRBJ2-1, with TRBD2 matching over 11 bases. The CDR3 runs to 15 residues. V was clipped by 6 bases and J by 4 bases; unmatched bases: 5. The germline V gene encodes CDR1 MNHNS and CDR2 SASEGT. The CDR3 DNA reads TGTGCCAGCAGGGCCGGGACTAGCGGATACAATGAGCAGTTCTTC. It is translated as CASRAGTSGYNEQFF.

The J gene is TRBJ2-2, the V gene TRBV4-3; 8 positions agree with TRBD2. Trimming removed 4 bases from V and 4 bases from J; junction bases left unmatched: 14. CDR3 length: 18 residues. The germline gives CDR1 LGHNA, CDR2 YSLEER. The CDR3 reads CASSLTGRVTSGTGELFF. The CDR3 DNA is TGCGCCAGCAGCCTAACAGGAAGGGTAACTAGCGGCACCGGGGAGCTGTTTTTT.

This clonotype was seen a few times. The rearrangement joins TRBV5-1 to TRBJ2-7; 8 bases are shared with TRBD1. Germline CDR1 reads SGHRS; CDR2 reads YFSETQ. With 7 bases clipped from V and 5 bases from J, the junction kept 11 bases outside the gene matches. This CDR3 has 14 amino acids. CDR3 protein: CASFPGGQAHEQYF. In DNA form, the CDR3 reads TGCGCCAGCTTCCCTGGGGGACAGGCTCACGAGCAGTACTTC.